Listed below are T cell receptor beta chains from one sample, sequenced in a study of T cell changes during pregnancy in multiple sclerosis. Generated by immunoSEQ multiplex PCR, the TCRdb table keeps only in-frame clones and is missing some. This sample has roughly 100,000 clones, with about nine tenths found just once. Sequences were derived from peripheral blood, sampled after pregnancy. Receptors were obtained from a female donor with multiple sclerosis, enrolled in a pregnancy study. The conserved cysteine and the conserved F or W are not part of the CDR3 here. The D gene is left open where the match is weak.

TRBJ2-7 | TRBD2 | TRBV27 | ASSLSAGGRYEQY
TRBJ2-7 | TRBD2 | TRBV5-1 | ASSLLPTSGAYEQY
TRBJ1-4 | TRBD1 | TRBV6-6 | ASSYSGGRGHEKLF
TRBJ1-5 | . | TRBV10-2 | ASSESTPGVTVRNQPQH
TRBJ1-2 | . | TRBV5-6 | ASSAPTRAGYT
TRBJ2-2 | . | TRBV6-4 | ASSATSSGELF
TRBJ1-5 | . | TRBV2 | ASSDNGPNQPQH
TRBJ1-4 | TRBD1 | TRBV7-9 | ASSGTGGNEKLF
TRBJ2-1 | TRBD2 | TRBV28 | ASSLIPGRDEQF
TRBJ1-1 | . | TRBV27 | ASSRRTRTYTEAF
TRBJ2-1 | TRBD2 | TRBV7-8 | ASSLGGLAGSSSYNEQF
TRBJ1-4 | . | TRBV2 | ASGGGGEKLF
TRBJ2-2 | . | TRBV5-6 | ASSLSRFRVRAGELF